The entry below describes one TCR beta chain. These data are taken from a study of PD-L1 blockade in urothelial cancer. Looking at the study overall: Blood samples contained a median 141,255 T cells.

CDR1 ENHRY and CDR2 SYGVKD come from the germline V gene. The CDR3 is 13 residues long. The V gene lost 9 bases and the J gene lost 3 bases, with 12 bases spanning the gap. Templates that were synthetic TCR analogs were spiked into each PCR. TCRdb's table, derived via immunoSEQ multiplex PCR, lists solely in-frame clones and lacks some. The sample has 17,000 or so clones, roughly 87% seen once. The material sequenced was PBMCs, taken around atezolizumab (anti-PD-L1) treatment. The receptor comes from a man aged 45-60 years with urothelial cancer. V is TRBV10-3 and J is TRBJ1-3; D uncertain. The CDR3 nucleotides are TGTGCCATGGCGGGAGTAGGTGGAAACACCATATATTTT. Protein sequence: CAMAGVGGNTIYF.